Sequencing of this T cell receptor beta chain was carried out in a study of blood T cells in healthy people across ages. Using a J-beta primer mix together with a sample-barcoded 5' primer, a second PCR was run for roughly 6 to 11 cycles. MiXCR, applied by TCRdb to the 5' RACE reads, yields one record per CDR3 protein. Altogether roughly 1.9 million distinct CDR3 sequences are present, around 42% being singletons, with the ten largest covering under 25%. Germline V gene sequence: CDR1 KGHDR, CDR2 SFDVKD. This CDR3 has 15 residues. Trimming cost V 5 bases and J 4 bases; bases outside gene matches: 2. This clonotype turned up a few times.

The source is a human donor in good health. The chain has TRBV24-1 and TRBJ2-1; 12 bases agree with TRBD2. The sample was blood. Here the CDR3 DNA reads TGTGCCACCAGTGCCGGACTAGCGGGGTACAATGAGCAGTTCTTC. Its translation: CATSAGLAGYNEQFF.